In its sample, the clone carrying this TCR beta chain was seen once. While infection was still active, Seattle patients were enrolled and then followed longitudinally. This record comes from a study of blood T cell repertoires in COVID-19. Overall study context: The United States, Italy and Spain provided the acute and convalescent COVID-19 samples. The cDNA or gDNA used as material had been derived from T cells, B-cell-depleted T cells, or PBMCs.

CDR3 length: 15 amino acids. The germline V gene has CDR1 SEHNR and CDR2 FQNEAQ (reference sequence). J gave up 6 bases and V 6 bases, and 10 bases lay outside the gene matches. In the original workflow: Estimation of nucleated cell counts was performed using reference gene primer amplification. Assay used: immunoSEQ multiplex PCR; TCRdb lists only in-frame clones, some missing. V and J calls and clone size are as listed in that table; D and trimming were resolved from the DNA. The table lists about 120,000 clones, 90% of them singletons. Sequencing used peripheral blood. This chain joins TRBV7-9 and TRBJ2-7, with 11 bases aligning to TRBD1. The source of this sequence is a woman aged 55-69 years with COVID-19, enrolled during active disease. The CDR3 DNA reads TGTGCCAGCAGTCCCGGACAGGGGGCGCGACCCGAGCAGTACTTC. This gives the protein CASSPGQGARPEQYF.